A few counts support the clone carrying this T cell receptor beta chain. Using its own MiXCR run on the RT-PCR reads, TCRdb lists one record per CDR3 protein. The table has 500,000 to 550,000 distinct CDR3 sequences, 6% to 9% seen once. This specimen comes from a study of response to subunit inactivated influenza vaccine. The CDR3 runs to 16 residues. Germline lookup yields CDR1 LGHNA and CDR2 YSLEER. V dropped 4 bases and J dropped 3; count of bases not matched to a gene: 8. Here the sequenced sample was PBMCs from blood, taken roughly 24 months after vaccination. The chain links TRBV4-3 to TRBJ1-1, with TRBD1 matching over 10 bases. This TCR was recovered from a man aged 50 to 75 who received an inactivated influenza vaccine. CDR3 region: CASSRDRGAGDTEAFF. CDR3 in DNA: TGCGCCAGCAGCCGGGACAGGGGAGCTGGGGACACTGAAGCTTTCTTT.